A single sample is the source of the 15 T cell receptor beta chains below, sequenced in a study of T cells in Graves' hyperthyroidism and ophthalmopathy. RNA transcripts yielded amplified TCR beta CDR3 regions. The TCR CDR3 was amplified in a first-round RT-PCR using the HTBI primer set. MiXCR was run by TCRdb on the multiplex PCR reads, yielding one entry per CDR3 protein. The sample shows approximately 250,000 distinct CDR3 sequences, approximately 24% of them seen only once. The sample consisted of blood. These receptor sequences come from a woman in her thirties or forties with Graves' ophthalmopathy.

Many counts were recorded for this clonotype. The chain recombines TRBV20-1 with TRBJ2-7; 8 bases match TRBD2. Germline assignment: CDR1 DFQATT and CDR2 SNEGSKA (reference sequence). This CDR3 contains 14 residues. With 5 bases clipped from V and 6 bases from J, the junction kept 12 bases outside the gene matches. In DNA, the CDR3 is TGCAGTGCTTACTCTGTAGCGGGATTTTCCGAGCAGTACTTC. Its protein product is CSAYSVAGFSEQYF.

This clonotype was detected once. The gene calls are TRBV5-1 and TRBJ2-2; 7 bases align to TRBD1. The CDR3 spans 15 residues. The V gene end was trimmed by 4 bases and the J gene end by 2 bases; junction bases not matched to a gene: 5. Germline values: CDR1 SGHRS, CDR2 YFSETQ. CDR3 region: CASSKDRENTGELFF. The CDR3 DNA reads TGCGCCAGCAGCAAAGACAGGGAAAACACCGGGGAGCTGTTTTTT.

In this sample, this clonotype turned up many times. J is TRBJ1-2 and V is TRBV15; TRBD1 matches 8 bases. The CDR3 is 17 residues long. CDR1 is LNHNV, CDR2 YYDKDF, per germline (reference sequence). The ends lost 1 base at V and 4 bases at J; junction bases unmatched: 11. DNA of the CDR3: TGTGCCACCAGCAGAGCCCCCCGACAGGGGCTAAGCTATGGCTACACCTTC. Protein sequence: CATSRAPRQGLSYGYTF.

This clonotype was seen ten or more times. The chain recombines TRBV29-1 with TRBJ2-5; 10 bases map to TRBD1. V dropped 7 bases and J dropped 4; count of bases not matched to a gene: 12. The germline V gene has CDR1 SQVTM and CDR2 ANQGSEA. This CDR3 region has 15 residues. CDR3 residues: CSARQGASIGETQYF. The CDR3 DNA sequence: TGCAGCGCACGACAGGGGGCATCGATAGGAGAGACCCAGTACTTC.

This clonotype was counted ten times or more. J is TRBJ1-5 and V is TRBV19; TRBD1 matches 7 bases. With V trimmed by 6 bases and J by 5 bases, 10 bases remained unmatched. The CDR3 is made up of 15 amino acids. Germline V gene lookup returns CDR1 LNHDA and CDR2 SQIVND (reference sequence). CDR3 sequence (DNA): TGTGCCAGTAGAATTGACAGGGCTCGCGATCAGCCCCAGCATTTT. This translates into CASRIDRARDQPQHF.

The sample holds many counts of this clonotype. The CDR3 loop reads CASSYSGKLYEQYF. For the CDR3, the DNA is TGTGCCAGCAGTTACTCGGGGAAATTGTACGAGCAGTACTTC. The V call is TRBV6-5, the J call TRBJ2-7; no clear D. Germline-derived CDR1 and CDR2 are MNHEY and SVGAGI. The V gene lost 0 bases and the J gene lost 4 bases, with 10 bases spanning the gap. This CDR3 is built from 14 residues.

In this sample, this clonotype turned up many times. The genes are TRBV12-3 or TRBV12-4 and TRBJ1-5; 9 positions agree with TRBD1. V was clipped by 6 bases and J by 6 bases; unmatched bases: 6. The CDR3 length is 14 residues. In DNA form, the CDR3 reads TGTGCCAGCAGCTTTACAGGGGGCGGTCAGCCCCAGCATTTT. Translating it yields CASSFTGGGQPQHF.

This clonotype has a count of ten or more. The chain has TRBV19 and TRBJ1-6, with 7 nucleotides matching TRBD1. Germline values: CDR1 LNHDA, CDR2 SQIVND (reference sequence). Trimming removed 5 bases from V and 6 bases from J; junction bases left unmatched: 7. This CDR3 region has 15 residues. In DNA, the CDR3 is TGTGCCAGTAGTGATTCAGGGGGTGGTAATTCACCCCTCCACTTT. Encoded protein: CASSDSGGGNSPLHF.

The chain is built from TRBV6-2 or TRBV6-3 and TRBJ2-7, with D perhaps matching TRBD2 (6 bases). CDR3 size: 18 residues. Trimming shortened V by 7 bases and J by 0 bases, and 25 bases separated the two germline ends. Germline CDR1 is MNHEY and CDR2 is SVGEGT. In DNA, the CDR3 is TGTGCCAGCAAACGTCGGCGGGACGGCTATTACAGCTCCTACGAGCAGTACTTC. Translated, it gives CASKRRRDGYYSSYEQYF.

This clonotype was observed at least ten times. This chain uses TRBV30 with TRBJ2-5; TRBD1 or TRBD2 may be the D gene (7 bases each). Germline V gene sequence: CDR1 GTSNPN, CDR2 SVGIG (reference sequence). The CDR3 is 14 residues long. Between the trimmed V and J ends, which lost 4 bases and 5 bases, there was a span of 17 bases. The CDR3 coding sequence is TGTGCCTGGACAGGGGGGCGGGGGATTGAGACCCAGTACTTC. Translating it yields CAWTGGRGIETQYF. Using reference TRBV30 and TRBJ2-5 for the parts outside the CDR3, the full variable domain is SQTIHQWPATLVQPVGSPLSLECTVEGTSNPNLYWYRQAAGRGLQLLFYSVGIGQISSEVPQNLSASRPQDRQFILSSKKLLLSDSGFYLCAWTGGRGIETQYFGPGTRLLVL.

This clonotype was counted ten times or more. CDR3 loop: CASSTSGTEAFF. The CDR3 coding sequence is TGTGCCAGCAGTACCAGTGGCACTGAAGCTTTCTTT. V usage is TRBV2 and J usage is TRBJ1-1; the D is unclear. The germline V and J ends were trimmed by 5 bases and 4 bases, with 8 bases remaining between them. Germline CDR1 reads SNHLY; CDR2 reads FYNNEI. This CDR3 contains 12 residues.

This chain uses TRBV20-1 with TRBJ1-2, with D possibly TRBD1 on 5 matching bases. This CDR3 is built from 14 residues. Germline V lookup: CDR1 DFQATT, CDR2 SNEGSKA (reference sequence). V lost 7 bases and J 1 base, leaving 16 bases between the germline ends. CDR3 DNA: TGCAGTGGCCGGTATCTCGGGGGTAACTATGGCTACACCTTC. This translates into CSGRYLGGNYGYTF.

This clonotype occurred once. The CDR3 loop is CASSLVSGTSYEQYF. The CDR3 coding sequence is TGCGCCAGCAGCCTAGTTAGCGGGACCTCCTACGAGCAGTACTTC. The V gene is TRBV4-3, the J gene TRBJ2-7; the match to TRBD2 covers 8 bases. CDR1 is LGHNA and CDR2 is YSLEER in the germline V gene. The CDR3 consists of 15 residues. Losses at the gene ends were 4 bases for V and 0 bases for J; bases not matched to a gene: 5.

This clonotype occurred many times. The chain's CDR3 is CSVTSEIGTGELFF. CDR3 DNA: TGCAGCGTTACTAGCGAAATTGGAACCGGGGAGCTGTTTTTT. This sequence joins TRBV29-1 and TRBJ2-2; 7 bases line up with TRBD2. This CDR3 spans 14 amino acids. CDR1 and CDR2 (germline): SQVTM, ANQGSEA. V gave up 5 bases and J gave up 5 bases; unmatched junction bases: 8.

The CDR3 sequence is CASSLEGLGAKNIQYF. The CDR3 DNA sequence: TGCGCCAGCAGCTTGGAGGGGTTAGGAGCCAAAAACATTCAGTACTTC. This chain links TRBV5-1 with TRBJ2-4; D might be TRBD1 (5 bases). V gave up 0 bases and J gave up 0 bases, with 10 bases separating them. Germline V gene sequence: CDR1 SGHRS, CDR2 YFSETQ. This CDR3 has 16 amino acids.